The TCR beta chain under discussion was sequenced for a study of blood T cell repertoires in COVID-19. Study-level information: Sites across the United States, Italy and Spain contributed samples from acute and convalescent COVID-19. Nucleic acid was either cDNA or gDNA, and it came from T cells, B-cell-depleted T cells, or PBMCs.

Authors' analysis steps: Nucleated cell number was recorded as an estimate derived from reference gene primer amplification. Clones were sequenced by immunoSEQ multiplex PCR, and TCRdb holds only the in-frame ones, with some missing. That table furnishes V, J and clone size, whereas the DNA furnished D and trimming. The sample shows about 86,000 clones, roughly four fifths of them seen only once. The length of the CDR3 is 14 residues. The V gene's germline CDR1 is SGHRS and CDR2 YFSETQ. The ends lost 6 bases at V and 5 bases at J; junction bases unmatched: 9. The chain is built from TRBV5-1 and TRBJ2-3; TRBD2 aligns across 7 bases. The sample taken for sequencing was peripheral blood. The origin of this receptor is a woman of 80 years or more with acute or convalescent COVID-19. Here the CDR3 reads CASKGRAYEDTQYF. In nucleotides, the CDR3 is TGCGCCAGCAAGGGGAGGGCCTATGAAGATACGCAGTATTTT.